The 18 T cell receptor beta chains given below trace back to one sample, sequenced in a study of Ad26.COV2.S vaccination and SARS-CoV-2 variants (dated by TCRdb to 2020 to 2022). Library prep was done by the immunoSEQ multiplex PCR assay. What TCRdb holds here is the immuneACCESS table cut down to in-frame rearrangements. Part of the clones is not present; checked against another copy, under half of the missing clones reflect an unresolved V gene, and the others are unexplained. For this sample there are roughly 380,000 clones; around 83% appear just once. The ten largest clones represent 2.5% to 3.5% of the sample. The meaning of the sample's treatment or condition label: some 20 received Ad26.COV2.S at low or high dose, single or two shots; about 5 received placebo; per-sample allocation not given. For vaccine and placebo recipients, repertoires were sequenced using samples collected on day 63 after the first injection.

Specimen: peripheral blood, collected in a trial of Ad26.COV2.S vaccine versus placebo. The receptor source for this set is a person between 18 and 59 years old who received the Ad26.COV2.S COVID-19 vaccine or a placebo.

The V call is TRBV4-1, the J call TRBJ1-1; D uncertain. V was pared by 1 base and J by 2 bases, with 5 bases between. The germline V gene has CDR1 MGHRA and CDR2 YSYEKL. The CDR3 consists of 13 residues. DNA for the CDR3: TGCGCCAGCAGCCAAGGCCACAACACTGAAGCTTTCTTT. The encoded protein is CASSQGHNTEAFF.

J is TRBJ2-3 and V is TRBV24-1, with TRBD1 identical over 7 bases. CDR1 is KGHDR and CDR2 is SFDVKD in the germline V gene. V gave up 3 bases and J gave up 2 bases; unmatched junction bases: 10. The CDR3 has 17 amino acids. The DNA for the CDR3 is TGTGCCACCAGTGATCCGGCCCCAGGGGGATCCACAGATACGCAGTATTTT. Translating gives CATSDPAPGGSTDTQYF.

CDR3 residues: CASRAGDNEQFF. For the CDR3, the DNA is TGCGCCAGCAGGGCAGGAGACAATGAGCAGTTCTTC. The rearrangement joins TRBV10-2 to TRBJ2-1; D is ambiguous. Deletions cut 6 bases from V and 5 bases from J, with 8 bases between. The germline CDR1 and CDR2 sequences are WSHSY and SAAADI. This CDR3 contains 12 residues.

Many counts were recorded for this clone. V and J are TRBV5-1 and TRBJ1-2; no definite D call. V was clipped by 2 bases and J by 0 bases, with 8 bases between them. The CDR3 runs 14 residues. Germline V CDR1 and CDR2: SGHRS, YFSETQ. CDR3 nucleotide sequence: TGCGCCAGCAGCTTCGAGACACCTAACTATGGCTACACCTTC. Translating it yields CASSFETPNYGYTF.

Written as DNA, the CDR3 is TGTGCCAGCTCACCGCAGGGGGCTCGGGTCAATGAGCAGTTCTTC. Translation gives CASSPQGARVNEQFF. V is TRBV18 and J is TRBJ2-1; 8 bases line up with TRBD1. The CDR3 loop spans 15 amino acids. Trimming at V came to 3 bases and at J to 6 bases, leaving 7 bases not matched to a gene. Germline CDR1 KGHSH, CDR2 LQKENI.

The V gene is TRBV2, the J gene TRBJ2-1; D may be TRBD2 (6 bases). The CDR3 runs 13 residues. Germline V gives CDR1 SNHLY, CDR2 FYNNEI. Trimming pared 5 bases from V and 9 bases from J, leaving 14 bases between. The chain's CDR3 is CASSPSSVGEQFF. CDR3 sequence (DNA): TGTGCCAGCAGTCCGTCTAGCGTGGGTGAGCAGTTCTTC.

This chain joins TRBV5-8 and TRBJ2-7; no clear D. The CDR3 consists of 11 residues. Germline-derived CDR1 and CDR2 are SGHTS and YDEGEE. Trimming cost V 4 bases and J 6 bases, with 8 bases left between them. The CDR3, as DNA: TGTGCCAGCAGCCCCCTACGCGAGCAGTACTTC. It yields the protein CASSPLREQYF.

The chain combines TRBV11-2 with TRBJ2-1; D unresolved. The V and J ends lost 0 bases and 0 bases respectively, with 6 bases between them. The CDR3 is 15 residues long. CDR1 is SGHAT, CDR2 FQNNGV, per germline. The CDR3 coding sequence is TGTGCCAGCAGCTTAGACCAGAGCTCCTACAATGAGCAGTTCTTC. Protein: CASSLDQSSYNEQFF.

This chain joins TRBV5-1 and TRBJ1-3; tentative D call: TRBD1 (5 bases). The CDR3 length is 16 residues. Germline V gene sequence: CDR1 SGHRS, CDR2 YFSETQ. V was pared by 7 bases and J by 0 bases, with 17 bases between. The CDR3 DNA reads TGCGCCAGCCAGTCCGGGGCGCAGAGCTCTGGAAACACCATATATTTT. Residues: CASQSGAQSSGNTIYF.

This clone was found once. The chain employs TRBV5-1 and TRBJ1-2; D not resolved. The CDR3 covers 16 residues. Trimming left V 0 bases short and J 1 base short, with 13 bases between. Germline CDR1 reads SGHRS; CDR2 reads YFSETQ. The DNA for the CDR3 is TGCGCCAGCAGCTTGGCAAGGTTCGGAGTTAACTATGGCTACACCTTC. This encodes CASSLARFGVNYGYTF.

The chain recombines TRBV21-1 with TRBJ1-2. TRBV21-1 is a pseudogene. The CDR3 has 10 residues. The CDR3 loop reads CASSKCGYTF. CDR3 nucleotide sequence: TGTGCCAGCAGCAAGTGTGGCTACACCTTC.

The J gene is TRBJ2-1, the V gene TRBV27; the match to TRBD1 covers 9 bases. The J segment lost 8 bases and the V segment lost 1 base, leaving 3 bases of the junction unmatched. The V gene's germline CDR1 is MNHEY and CDR2 SMNVEV (reference sequence). The CDR3 extends over 14 amino acids. Here the CDR3 reads CASSLLGQGYEQFF. For the CDR3, the DNA is TGTGCCAGCAGTTTATTGGGACAGGGATATGAGCAGTTCTTC.

The gene calls are TRBV12-3 or TRBV12-4 and TRBJ1-2, with TRBD1 matching over 9 bases. This CDR3 has 13 amino acids. J gave up 8 bases and V 3 bases, and 4 bases lay outside the gene matches. Here the CDR3 DNA reads TGTGCCAGCAGTTTCAAACAGGGGGCAGGCTACACCTTC. Amino acids: CASSFKQGAGYTF.

This chain links TRBV4-3 with TRBJ2-7; 9 positions match TRBD1. Germline V gene sequence: CDR1 LGHNA, CDR2 YSLEER. V shed 0 bases and J 3 bases; nucleotides not matched to a gene: 6. The CDR3 covers 16 residues. As DNA, the CDR3 is TGCGCCAGCAGCCAAGATTGGACAGGGGACCACTACGAGCAGTACTTC. Amino acids: CASSQDWTGDHYEQYF.

V and J are TRBV2 and TRBJ2-5, with TRBD1 identical over 7 bases. Germline values: CDR1 SNHLY, CDR2 FYNNEI. The CDR3 totals 12 residues. V gave up 8 bases and J gave up 5 bases; unmatched junction bases: 5. CDR3 in DNA: TGTGCCAGCGACAGGGTTAGCGAGACCCAGTACTTC. Translated: CASDRVSETQYF.

J is TRBJ1-4 and V is TRBV19; no clear D. V shed 8 bases and J shed 0 bases, with 7 bases lying between them. The CDR3 covers 13 residues. Germline CDR1 is LNHDA and CDR2 is SQIVND (reference sequence). CDR3 sequence (DNA): TGTGCCAGTCAGGATGCAACTAATGAAAAACTGTTTTTT. It is translated as CASQDATNEKLFF.

This clone was seen a few times. The rearrangement links TRBV30 to TRBJ1-6; no clear D. The V gene lost 3 bases and the J gene lost 15 bases, with 18 bases spanning the gap. The CDR3 length is 13 residues. The germline V gene has CDR1 GTSNPN and CDR2 SVGIG (reference sequence). The CDR3 DNA is TGTGCCTGGAGAGAGCCGGCCGTTGTGGGCCTCCACTTT. Its protein is CAWREPAVVGLHF.

The genes are TRBV24-1 and TRBJ1-4, with D hard to call. Trimming cost V 3 bases and J 8 bases, with 15 bases left between them. The germline V gene has CDR1 KGHDR and CDR2 SFDVKD. This CDR3 contains 15 residues. The CDR3: CATSDPSGSGEKLFF. CDR3 coding DNA: TGTGCCACCAGTGATCCCTCGGGGTCTGGCGAAAAACTGTTTTTT.